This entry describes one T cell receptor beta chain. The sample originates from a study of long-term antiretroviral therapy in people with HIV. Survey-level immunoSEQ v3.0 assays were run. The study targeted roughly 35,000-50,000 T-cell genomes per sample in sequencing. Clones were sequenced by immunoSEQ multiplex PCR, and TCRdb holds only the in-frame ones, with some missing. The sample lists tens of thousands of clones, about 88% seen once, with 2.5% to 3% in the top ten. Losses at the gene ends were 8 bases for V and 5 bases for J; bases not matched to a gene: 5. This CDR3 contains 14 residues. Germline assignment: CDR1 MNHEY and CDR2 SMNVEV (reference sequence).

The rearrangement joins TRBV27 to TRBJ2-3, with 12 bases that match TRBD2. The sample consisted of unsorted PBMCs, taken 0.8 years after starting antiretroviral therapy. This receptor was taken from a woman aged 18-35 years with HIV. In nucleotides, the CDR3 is TGTGCCAGCGCGCCTAGCGGGGGGGGAGATACGCAGTATTTT. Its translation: CASAPSGGGDTQYF.